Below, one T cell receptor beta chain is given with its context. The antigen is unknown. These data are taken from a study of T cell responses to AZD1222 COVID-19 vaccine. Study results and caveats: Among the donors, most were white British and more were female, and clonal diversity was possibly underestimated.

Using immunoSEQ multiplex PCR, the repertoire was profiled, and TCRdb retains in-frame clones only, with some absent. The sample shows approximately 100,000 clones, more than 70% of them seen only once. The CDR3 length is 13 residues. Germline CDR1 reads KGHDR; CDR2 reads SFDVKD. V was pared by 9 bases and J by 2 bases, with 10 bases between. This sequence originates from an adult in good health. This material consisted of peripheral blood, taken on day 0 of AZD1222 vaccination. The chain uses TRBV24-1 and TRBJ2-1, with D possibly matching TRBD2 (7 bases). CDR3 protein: CATGGGPYNEQFF. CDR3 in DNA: TGTGCCACCGGGGGGGGCCCCTACAATGAGCAGTTCTTC.